This T cell receptor (beta chain) was identified in a study of identical twins. Study results and limitations: Memory repertoires showed no such pattern, whereas abundant cord blood beta clonotypes carried fewer insertions. Models predicted less out-of-frame TCR alpha sharing in monozygotic twins than was found.

This CDR3 contains 14 residues. Germline CDR1 is SQVTM and CDR2 is ANQGSEA. J was trimmed by 14 bases and V by 6 bases; bases with no gene match: 10. cDNA molecules carried unique molecular identifiers, and template switching added a universal primer site. TCRdb re-derived calls from the 5' RACE reads in MiXCR, one entry per CDR3 protein. The sample holds about 160,000 distinct CDR3 sequences, roughly 3.2% seen once. Worth noting for this clonotype: Its antigen remains unknown.

This clonotype was sampled from a man younger than 35 in good health. Sequenced sample: memory T cells sorted from blood. This chain connects TRBV29-1 to TRBJ2-1; 16 bases are shared with TRBD2. The DNA for the CDR3 is TGCAGCGTAAGACCGGGACTAGCGGGAGGGCGGGAGTTCTTC. Its translation: CSVRPGLAGGREFF.